This section outlines one T cell receptor beta chain sequence together with its context. The antigen remains undetermined. These data are taken from a study of cytomegalovirus exposure and HLA in healthy donors. Background on the study: Prior work identified roughly 120 million unique TCR beta sequences in approximately 200 million T cells. Study findings and constraints: Further analysis, carried out later, found HLA-associated TCR beta chains more clonally expanded than equally common other chains. Most subjects' HLA-A and HLA-B alleles were reportedly predicted from TCR beta sequences. Immune exposure was documented only through CMV serostatus.

The PCR used 60 Vbeta and 13 Jbeta primers. Profiling relied on immunoSEQ multiplex PCR, and the TCRdb table lists in-frame clones only, not all of them. The sample includes roughly 170,000 clones, 84% of them seen just once. The germline CDR1 and CDR2 sequences are SGDLS and YYNGEE. Trimming stripped 4 bases from V and 2 bases from J, with 13 bases between. This CDR3 has 14 residues. This chain connects TRBV9 to TRBJ2-7; a weak D match, TRBD1 (6 bases). The source of this sequence is a man aged 18 to 29 in good health and CMV-seronegative. Sample: PBMCs. The CDR3: CASSSTGITYEQYF. DNA for the CDR3: TGTGCCAGCAGCTCAACAGGGATAACCTACGAGCAGTACTTC.